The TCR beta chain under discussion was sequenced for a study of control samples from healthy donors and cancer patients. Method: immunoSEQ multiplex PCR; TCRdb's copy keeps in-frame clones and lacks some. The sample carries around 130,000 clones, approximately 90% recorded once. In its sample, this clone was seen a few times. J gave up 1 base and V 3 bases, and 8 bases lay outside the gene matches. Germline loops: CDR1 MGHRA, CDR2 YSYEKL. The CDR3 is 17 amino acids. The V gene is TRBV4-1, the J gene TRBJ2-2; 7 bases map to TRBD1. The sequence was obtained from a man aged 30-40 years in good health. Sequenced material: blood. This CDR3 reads CASSHRRQGLNTGELFF. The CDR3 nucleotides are TGCGCCAGCAGCCACCGGAGACAGGGATTGAACACCGGGGAGCTGTTTTTT.